This paragraph reports one TCR beta chain. Stated time point: longitudinal time-point 2. Unsorted libraries were prepared from 2 million PBMCs that had been stored at -80 C. cDNA synthesis was performed by 5'RACE with 10-nucleotide random UMIs. Sequencing of 15-18 subjects in each run yielded over 160 million TCR-beta sequences. One entry per CDR3 protein results from TCRdb running MiXCR on the 5' RACE reads. The sample lists roughly 60,000 distinct CDR3 sequences, more than 9.5% occurring once. The CDR3 runs to 12 residues. CDR1 and CDR2 from the germline V gene are WSHSY and SAAADI. This sample is drawn from a study of neurological immune-mediated disorders.

The sequencing input was PBMCs. The genes are TRBV10-2 and TRBJ1-5; D remains unclear. The sequence came from a man aged 25 to 45 in good health. The CDR3 loop is CARSEKVVSQHF. In nucleotides, the CDR3 is TGCGCAAGAAGTGAGAAGGTGGTATCCCAGCATTTT.